Presented here are 4 T cell receptor beta chains from one specimen sequenced in a study of cytomegalovirus exposure and HLA in healthy donors. Primers: 60 Vbeta forward and 13 Jbeta reverse. Assay used: immunoSEQ multiplex PCR; TCRdb lists only in-frame clones, some missing. Of about 82,000 clones listed, approximately 69% are singletons. Sequencing was performed on PBMCs. The receptor source for this set is a man between 40 and 49 years old in good health and CMV-seropositive.

The rearrangement uses TRBV10-3 and TRBJ2-5; 12 positions agree with TRBD2. Per germline, CDR1 ENHRY and CDR2 SYGVKD. J gave up 2 bases and V 4 bases, and 5 bases lay outside the gene matches. The CDR3 covers 16 residues. The CDR3 DNA follows: TGTGCCATCAGTGGGGGGCTAGCGGGAGGGCAAGAGACCCAGTACTTC. Amino acids: CAISGGLAGGQETQYF.

The chain is built from TRBV2 and TRBJ2-4; no definite D call. The CDR3 covers 12 residues. Trimming stripped 6 bases from V and 16 bases from J, with 19 bases between. The V gene's germline CDR1 is SNHLY and CDR2 FYNNEI. The CDR3 nucleotides read TGTGCCAGCAGAGCCGATAGTGGGCTGGGTTACTTC. Amino acid sequence: CASRADSGLGYF.

J is TRBJ1-2 and V is TRBV2; perhaps TRBD1 as D (6 bases). Germline CDR1 and CDR2: SNHLY and FYNNEI. This CDR3 region has 13 residues. The V and J ends lost 11 bases and 7 bases respectively, with 20 bases between them. CDR3 loop: CAGGGEGDGGYTF. The CDR3 DNA reads TGTGCCGGGGGGGGAGAGGGGGACGGTGGCTACACCTTC.

The CDR3 protein is CAINRVASDEQFF. For the CDR3, the DNA is TGTGCCATCAACAGGGTGGCGAGCGATGAGCAGTTCTTC. J is TRBJ2-1 and V is TRBV10-3; weak D call: TRBD1 (6 bases). The CDR3 totals 13 residues. The ends were cut back, 7 bases at V and 8 bases at J, with 15 bases in the middle. Germline V lookup: CDR1 ENHRY, CDR2 SYGVKD.